The next 27 T cell receptor beta chains were all read from a single sample in a study of blood T cells in healthy people across ages. Sample-barcoded 5' priming and a J-beta primer mix drove a second PCR of roughly 6 to 12 cycles. MiXCR was run by TCRdb on the 5' RACE reads, yielding one entry per CDR3 protein. This repertoire shows 500,000 to 650,000 distinct CDR3 sequences, about 29% found once; its top ten account for approximately 3.3%. These same data were also listed under a study on T cells of mothers and their children.

The material sequenced was blood. The source is a boy younger than 10 in good health.

The genes are TRBV27 and TRBJ2-5; TRBD1 agrees at 7 bases. The trim removed 5 bases at V and 6 bases at J, leaving 9 bases unmatched. Germline V gives CDR1 MNHEY, CDR2 SMNVEV (reference sequence). This CDR3 contains 14 residues. CDR3 DNA: TGTGCCAGCAGTCCATGGGACAGACGAAAGACCCAGTACTTC. Amino acid sequence: CASSPWDRRKTQYF.

A few counts support this clonotype. The rearrangement uses TRBV10-3 and TRBJ1-2, with unresolved D. The CDR3 runs 15 residues. Germline V gives CDR1 ENHRY, CDR2 SYGVKD. V lost 3 bases and J lost 8, with 19 bases in between. The CDR3 DNA is TGTGCCATCAGTGATCTAACAGCTGGCTCTTTCGGCTACACCTTC. This sequence encodes CAISDLTAGSFGYTF.

The chain has TRBV7-9 and TRBJ2-5; a weak D match, TRBD2 (5 bases). Judging by the DNA end, TRBJ2-7 fits better; the J call may be wrong. The CDR3 runs to 13 residues. The germline V gene has CDR1 SEHNR and CDR2 FQNEAQ (reference sequence). The CDR3 region is CASSSIDYYEQYF. As DNA, the CDR3 is TGTGCCAGCAGCTCGATAGACTACTACGAGCAGTACTTC.

This clonotype was seen more than once but under ten times. The rearrangement joins TRBV20-1 to TRBJ2-5, with D maybe TRBD2 (6 bases). The J call may be wrong; the DNA end is better matched by TRBJ2-1. The CDR3 loop spans 14 amino acids. Germline V gives CDR1 DFQATT, CDR2 SNEGSKA (reference sequence). CDR3 in amino acids: CSARARSGYNEQFF. Here the CDR3 DNA reads TGCAGTGCTAGAGCCAGGAGCGGGTACAATGAGCAGTTCTTC.

This clonotype came up a few times. The chain couples TRBV11-1 to TRBJ2-2, with D hard to call. Germline CDR1 is SGHAT and CDR2 is FQDESV (reference sequence). The CDR3 sequence is 15 residues long. V was shortened by 3 bases and J by 0 bases, with 8 bases between the two germline ends. The CDR3 spells CASSFENANTGELFF. Written as DNA, the CDR3 is TGTGCCAGCAGCTTTGAGAACGCGAACACCGGGGAGCTGTTTTTT.

This clonotype was counted a few times. This chain links TRBV5-1 with TRBJ1-1, with TRBD1 matching over 7 bases. The V gene end was trimmed by 4 bases and the J gene end by 4 bases; junction bases not matched to a gene: 10. The germline CDR1 and CDR2 sequences are SGHRS and YFSETQ. This CDR3 is built from 15 residues. CDR3 nucleotides: TGCGCCAGCAGCAGAGACAGGGAAAGGTGCACTGAAGCTTTCTTT. Residues: CASSRDRERCTEAFF. The complete variable domain, with remaining parts taken from reference TRBV5-1 and TRBJ1-1, reads KAGVTQTPRYLIKTRGQQVTLSCSPISGHRSVSWYQQTPGQGLQFLFEYFSETQRNKGNFPGRFSGRQFSNSRSEMNVSTLELGDSALYLCASSRDRERCTEAFFGQGTRLTVV.

This clonotype has just a few counts. The V call is TRBV6-1, the J call TRBJ1-5, with 7 bases fitting TRBD1. CDR1 and CDR2 (germline): MNHNS, SASEGT. The CDR3 totals 14 residues. With V trimmed by 6 bases and J by 2 bases, 4 bases remained unmatched. CDR3 region: CASRATGGNQPQHF. The CDR3 DNA sequence: TGTGCCAGCAGGGCTACAGGGGGCAATCAGCCCCAGCATTTT.

The chain employs TRBV7-8 and TRBJ2-5, with D hard to call. Germline V CDR1 and CDR2: SGHVS, FQNEAQ. V was trimmed by 1 base and J by 6 bases, leaving 15 bases between them. The CDR3 is 15 amino acids. CDR3: CASSLGSQSAQTQYF. The CDR3 DNA reads as TGTGCCAGCAGCTTAGGGTCCCAAAGTGCCCAGACCCAGTACTTC. Supplemented by reference TRBV7-8 and TRBJ2-5, the full variable domain reads GAGVSQSPRYKVAKRGQDVALRCDPISGHVSLFWYQQALGQGPEFLTYFQNEAQLDKSGLPSDRFFAERPEGSVSTLKIQRTQQEDSAVYLCASSLGSQSAQTQYFGPGTRLLVL.

There are a few counts of this clonotype. The chain links TRBV15 to TRBJ2-5, with a possible D match to TRBD1 (5 bases). The J call may be faulty, since TRBJ2-7 better matches the DNA end. The CDR3 is made up of 16 amino acids. CDR1 and CDR2 from the germline V gene are LNHNV and YYDKDF (reference sequence). The CDR3 nucleotides read TGTGCCACCAGCAGAGATTTTTCTTGGGGCGGCTACGAGCAGTACTTC. Translated: CATSRDFSWGGYEQYF.

Only a few counts were recorded for this clonotype. The chain combines TRBV15 with TRBJ2-5; 8 bases agree with TRBD1. Germline assignment: CDR1 LNHNV and CDR2 YYDKDF (reference sequence). J was trimmed by 1 base and V by 5 bases; bases with no gene match: 6. The CDR3 covers 15 residues. For the CDR3, the DNA is TGTGCCACCAGCGGTAACAGGGGGTTCCAAGAGACCCAGTACTTC. Translation gives CATSGNRGFQETQYF. Variable domain in full (rest from reference TRBV15 and TRBJ2-5): DAMVIQNPRYQVTQFGKPVTLSCSQTLNHNVMYWYQQKSSQAPKLLFHYYDKDFNNEADTPDNFQSRRPNTSFCFLDIRSPGLGDTAMYLCATSGNRGFQETQYFGPGTRLLVL.

The V and J genes are TRBV10-3 and TRBJ1-1; TRBD1 matches 8 bases. V was pared by 7 bases and J by 1 base, with 2 bases of the junction left unmatched. Germline V gene sequence: CDR1 ENHRY, CDR2 SYGVKD. The CDR3 length is 13 residues. Here the CDR3 reads CAITGQANTEAFF. CDR3 coding DNA: TGTGCCATCACGGGACAGGCGAACACTGAAGCTTTCTTT.

The J gene is TRBJ1-1, the V gene TRBV30, with a tentative D call TRBD1 (6 bases). V was cut by 4 bases and J by 0 bases, with 15 bases left in between. The CDR3 sequence is 15 residues long. Germline V gene lookup returns CDR1 GTSNPN and CDR2 SVGIG (reference sequence). CDR3 sequence: CAWIRGGLLNTEAFF. The CDR3 DNA sequence: TGTGCCTGGATCCGAGGGGGGCTACTGAACACTGAAGCTTTCTTT.

This clonotype was observed a handful of times. The rearrangement uses TRBV20-1 and TRBJ2-1, with D possibly being TRBD2 (6 bases). V was pared by 0 bases and J by 4 bases, with 13 bases between. The germline gives CDR1 DFQATT, CDR2 SNEGSKA (reference sequence). The CDR3 runs to 15 residues. The CDR3 sequence is CSARDPAGGYNEQFF. DNA for the CDR3: TGCAGTGCTAGAGATCCTGCTGGGGGGTACAATGAGCAGTTCTTC.

This sequence joins TRBV28 and TRBJ1-2; no firm D call. The V gene's germline CDR1 is MDHEN and CDR2 SYDVKM. This CDR3 has 14 residues. The germline V and J ends were trimmed by 6 bases and 0 bases, with 11 bases remaining between them. This CDR3 reads CASSPSAANYGYTF. Here the CDR3 DNA reads TGTGCCAGCAGCCCCAGCGCGGCTAACTATGGCTACACCTTC.

This chain connects TRBV3-1 to TRBJ2-7, with D perhaps matching TRBD1 or TRBD2 (5 bases each). Germline CDR1 is LGHDT and CDR2 is YNNKEL (reference sequence). The germline V and J ends were trimmed by 0 bases and 1 base, with 13 bases remaining between them. This CDR3 is built from 16 residues. The CDR3 region is CASSQDRRDGSYEQYF. DNA of the CDR3: TGTGCCAGCAGCCAAGATCGAAGGGACGGATCCTACGAGCAGTACTTC.

Only a few counts were recorded for this clonotype. The junction departs from germline at one end; a sequencing error may be responsible. This sequence joins TRBV7-2 and TRBJ2-1, with D perhaps TRBD2 (5 bases). The CDR3 is 13 amino acids. Germline CDR1 is SGHTA and CDR2 is FQGNSA. CDR3: CASSIAFYNEQFF. The DNA of the CDR3 is TGTGCCAGCAGCATAGCGTTTTACAATGAGCAGTTCTTC. Filled out from reference TRBV7-2 and TRBJ2-1, the complete variable domain reads GAGVSQSPSNKVTEKGKDVELRCDPISGHTALYWYRQSLGQGLEFLIYFQGNSAPDKSGLPSDRFSAERTGGSVSTLTIQRTQQEDSAVYLCASSIAFYNEQFFGPGTRLTVL.

This clonotype has a handful of counts. V gene TRBV6-5 combines with J gene TRBJ2-3, with 8 bases that match TRBD1. The germline V gene encodes CDR1 MNHEY and CDR2 SVGAGI. This CDR3 is 15 amino acids long. J gave up 1 base and V 2 bases, and 2 bases lay outside the gene matches. CDR3 loop: CASSYPGGGTDTQYF. The CDR3 nucleotides read TGTGCCAGCAGTTACCCAGGGGGCGGCACAGATACGCAGTATTTT.

This clonotype was counted a few times. The chain is built from TRBV6-2 or TRBV6-3 and TRBJ1-1; D remains unclear. V gave up 2 bases and J gave up 4 bases, with 11 bases separating them. This CDR3 is 14 amino acids long. Germline V gives CDR1 MNHEY, CDR2 SVGEGT. The CDR3 protein is CASSYRPMTTEAFF. The DNA of the CDR3 is TGTGCCAGCAGTTACCGGCCAATGACCACTGAAGCTTTCTTT.

The chain employs TRBV9 and TRBJ2-2; unclear D gene. Trimming shortened V by 4 bases and J by 4 bases, and 17 bases separated the two germline ends. The CDR3 is made up of 16 amino acids. The germline V gene has CDR1 SGDLS and CDR2 YYNGEE. CDR3 sequence reads: CASSTGLRRITGELFF. The CDR3 region has the DNA TGTGCCAGCAGCACCGGGCTAAGGCGGATCACCGGGGAGCTGTTTTTT.

Note on this clonotype: At one of its ends the junction is not consistent with the germline gene, which may arise from a read error. The rearrangement links TRBV4-1 to TRBJ2-1, with a possible D match to TRBD2 (5 bases). CDR3 size: 18 residues. The germline CDR1 and CDR2 sequences are MGHRA and YSYEKL. CDR3 residues: CASSQDLLARRRSNDQFF. The CDR3 DNA reads as TGCGCCAGCAGCCAAGATCTCCTAGCTCGTCGGCGATCCAATGACCAGTTCTTC.

This clonotype appeared a few times. The chain links TRBV9 to TRBJ2-3; D tentatively reads TRBD1 or TRBD2 (5 bases each). The germline V gene has CDR1 SGDLS and CDR2 YYNGEE. The CDR3 length is 15 residues. V dropped 0 bases and J dropped 1 base, with 9 bases sitting between them. The CDR3, as DNA: TGTGCCAGCAGCGTAGTGGGACGAGGCACAGATACGCAGTATTTT. Translated: CASSVVGRGTDTQYF.

As for this clonotype: At one end, the junction sequence differs from germline, possibly due to a read error. The J gene is TRBJ2-5, the V gene TRBV3-1; no definite D call. There are 14 residues in the CDR3. Germline assignment: CDR1 LGHDT and CDR2 YNNKEL (reference sequence). CDR3 coding DNA: TGTGCCAGCAGCCAAGATCGGCGTGGCGAGACCCAGCACTTC. Amino acids: CASSQDRRGETQHF.

The chain uses TRBV12-3 or TRBV12-4 and TRBJ2-7, with D maybe TRBD2 (5 bases). The V and J ends lost 4 bases and 5 bases respectively, with 24 bases between them. The CDR3 consists of 17 residues. CDR3 sequence (DNA): TGTGCCAGCAGTTCCGGAGGTAACCGGGCCCGAAGAGACGAGCAGTACTTC. Protein sequence: CASSSGGNRARRDEQYF.

The sample holds a few counts of this clonotype. A junction boundary mismatches the germline segment, possibly from a read error. The rearrangement links TRBV20-1 to TRBJ1-4; D ambiguous. The length of the CDR3 is 15 residues. Germline-derived CDR1 and CDR2 are DFQATT and SNEGSKA (reference sequence). The CDR3 protein is CSASKESSTSEKLFF. The DNA of the CDR3 is TGCAGTGCTAGTAAGGAGTCCTCAACTAGTGAAAAACTGTTTTTT.

This clonotype was recorded only once. The chain is built from TRBV2 and TRBJ2-3; the match to TRBD2 covers 13 bases. Losses at the gene ends were 7 bases for V and 6 bases for J; bases not matched to a gene: 10. The CDR3 is 16 residues long. Germline-derived CDR1 and CDR2 are SNHLY and FYNNEI. The CDR3 region is CASNGLAGAHQDTQYF. In nucleotides, the CDR3 is TGTGCCAGCAACGGACTAGCGGGGGCCCATCAGGATACGCAGTATTTT. Full variable domain (missing parts from reference TRBV2 and TRBJ2-3): EPEVTQTPSHQVTQMGQEVILRCVPISNHLYFYWYRQILGQKVEFLVSFYNNEISEKSEIFDDQFSVERPDGSNFTLKIRSTKLEDSAMYFCASNGLAGAHQDTQYFGPGTRLTVL.

The chain has TRBV30 and TRBJ2-7; D not certain. CDR3 length: 11 residues. Germline CDR1 and CDR2: GTSNPN and SVGIG (reference sequence). The germline V and J ends were trimmed by 4 bases and 3 bases, with 7 bases remaining between them. In DNA, the CDR3 is TGTGCCTGGACCCCCGGCTACGAGCAGTACTTC. Its protein is CAWTPGYEQYF.

This clonotype was observed a handful of times. The chain couples TRBV10-3 to TRBJ2-2; a possible D gene is TRBD1 (5 bases). CDR1 ENHRY and CDR2 SYGVKD come from the germline V gene. This CDR3 has 11 residues. V lost 10 bases and J lost 5, with 8 bases in between. The CDR3 loop is CATRQTGELFF. In nucleotides, the CDR3 is TGTGCCACCCGACAGACCGGGGAGCTGTTTTTT.